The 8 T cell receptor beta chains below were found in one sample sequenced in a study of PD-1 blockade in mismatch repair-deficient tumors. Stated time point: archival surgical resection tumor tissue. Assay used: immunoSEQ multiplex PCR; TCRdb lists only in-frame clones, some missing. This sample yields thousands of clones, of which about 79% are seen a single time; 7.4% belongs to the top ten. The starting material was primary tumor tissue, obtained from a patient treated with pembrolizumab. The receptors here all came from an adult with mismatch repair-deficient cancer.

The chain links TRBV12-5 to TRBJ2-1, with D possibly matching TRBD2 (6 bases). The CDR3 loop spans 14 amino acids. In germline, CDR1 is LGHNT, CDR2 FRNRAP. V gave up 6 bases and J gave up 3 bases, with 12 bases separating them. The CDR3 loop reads CASGFDGSYNEQFF. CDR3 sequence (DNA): TGTGCTAGTGGCTTCGACGGGAGCTACAATGAGCAGTTCTTC.

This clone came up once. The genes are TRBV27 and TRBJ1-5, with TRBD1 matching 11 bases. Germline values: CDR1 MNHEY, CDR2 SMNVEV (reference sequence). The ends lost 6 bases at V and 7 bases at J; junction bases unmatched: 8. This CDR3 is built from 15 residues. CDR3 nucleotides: TGTGCCAGCAGCTCTCGGACAGGGGGCGAGCAGCCCCAGCATTTT. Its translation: CASSSRTGGEQPQHF.

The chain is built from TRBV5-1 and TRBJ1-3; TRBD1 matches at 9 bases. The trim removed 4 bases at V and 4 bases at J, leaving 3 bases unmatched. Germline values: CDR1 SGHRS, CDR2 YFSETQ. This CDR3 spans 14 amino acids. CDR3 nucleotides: TGCGCCAGCAGCCGGACAGGGGACGGAAACACCATATATTTT. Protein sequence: CASSRTGDGNTIYF.

CDR3 nucleotide sequence: TGTGCCAGCAGCTTGACAGGGGGGGATTCACCCCTCCACTTT. Its translation is CASSLTGGDSPLHF. The V gene is TRBV7-3, the J gene TRBJ1-6, with 9 bases matching TRBD1. Germline V gene lookup returns CDR1 SGHTA and CDR2 FQGTGA. The CDR3 is made up of 14 amino acids. V gave up 3 bases and J gave up 8 bases; unmatched junction bases: 2.

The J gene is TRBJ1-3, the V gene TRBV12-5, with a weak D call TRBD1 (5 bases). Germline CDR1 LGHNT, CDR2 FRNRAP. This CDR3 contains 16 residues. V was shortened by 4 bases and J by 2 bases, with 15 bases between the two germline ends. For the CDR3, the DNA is TGTGCTAGTGGTTGGGCCTTCGCGGGGCCTGGAAACACCATATATTTT. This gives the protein CASGWAFAGPGNTIYF.

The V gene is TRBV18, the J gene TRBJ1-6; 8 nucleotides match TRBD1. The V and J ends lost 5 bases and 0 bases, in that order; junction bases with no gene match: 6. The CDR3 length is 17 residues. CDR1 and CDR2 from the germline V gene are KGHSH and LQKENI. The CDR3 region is CASSRDRGSSYNSPLHF. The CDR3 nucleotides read TGTGCCAGCTCAAGAGACAGGGGCTCCTCCTATAATTCACCCCTCCACTTT.

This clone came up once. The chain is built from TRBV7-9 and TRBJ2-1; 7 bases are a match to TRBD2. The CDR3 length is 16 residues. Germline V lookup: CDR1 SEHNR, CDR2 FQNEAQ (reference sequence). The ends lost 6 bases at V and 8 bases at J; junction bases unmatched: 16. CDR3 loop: CASSYAPREVLDEQFF. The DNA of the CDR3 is TGTGCCAGCAGTTATGCGCCCCGGGAGGTCCTCGATGAGCAGTTCTTC.

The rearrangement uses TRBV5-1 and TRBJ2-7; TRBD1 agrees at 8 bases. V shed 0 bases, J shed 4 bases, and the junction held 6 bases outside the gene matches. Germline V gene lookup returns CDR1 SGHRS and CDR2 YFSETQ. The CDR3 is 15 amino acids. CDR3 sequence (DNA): TGCGCCAGCAGCTTGGTTGCGGGACAGGAGTACGAGCAGTACTTC. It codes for CASSLVAGQEYEQYF.